This T cell receptor (beta chain) appears in the sequencing data of a study of PD-1 blockade in classical Hodgkin lymphoma. Trimming cost V 5 bases and J 4 bases; bases outside gene matches: 8. Germline-derived CDR1 and CDR2 are ENHRY and SYGVKD. The length of the CDR3 is 14 residues. This clone has just one count. Its antigen is unidentified. Some clones are missing from TCRdb's copy, which holds only in-frame ones; the method was immunoSEQ multiplex PCR. The sample records about 24,000 clones, nearly 80% being singletons. General study findings and limits: Among the patients, those starting nivolumab under 1 year after ASCT were excluded. Why the repertoires differ is still unclear, perhaps disease activity or prior therapy. A significant rise in TCR diversity was seen by C4D1 for CD4+ cells but not for CD8+ cells. Partial responders and progressors had significantly lower baseline TCR diversity.

After autologous stem cell transplantation all patients relapsed, and prior brentuximab vedotin exposure differed between cohorts. The J gene is TRBJ2-7, the V gene TRBV10-3; 7 nucleotides match TRBD1. This sequence was found in a human donor with classical Hodgkin lymphoma. The specimen was peripheral blood mononuclear cells (PBMCs), collected at baseline. The CDR3 nucleotides are TGTGCCATCAGTTTCAGACAGGGTGGTTACGAGCAGTACTTC. Translation: CAISFRQGGYEQYF.